This is a list of T cell receptor beta chains from one sample in a study of blood T cell repertoires in COVID-19. Generated by immunoSEQ multiplex PCR, the TCRdb table keeps only in-frame clones and is missing some. The table shows approximately 160,000 clones, with about 90% occurring only once. Sequenced: PBMCs or T cells enriched from blood (not recorded which). These receptors were obtained from a woman aged 45-65 years who had recovered from COVID-19. Both conserved end residues are part of each CDR3. Each record gives: CDR3 protein, V gene, D gene. The D gene is left open where the match is weak.

CASSVSGGGYTF | TRBV5-1 | TRBD1
CAISEGTAGSPEQYF | TRBV10-3 | -
CASSDQGATYNEQFF | TRBV9 | TRBD1
CASSEGVDRHF | TRBV28 | -
CAIRDRSGTEAFF | TRBV10-3 | TRBD1
CACKGQSNTGELFF | TRBV30 | TRBD1
CASSLVRGGSSGNTIYF | TRBV11-2 | -
CASSSLRGGDEQFF | TRBV11-1 | -
CAWRRTGTEAFF | TRBV30 | TRBD1
CASTDRVKPQHF | TRBV19 | TRBD1
CASGDLAISYEQYF | TRBV28 | -
CASSPYSNYGYTF | TRBV19 | -
CASSIGEGTGELFF | TRBV19 | -
CASTSTDTTYEQYF | TRBV28 | -
CASTVQGLGSYNEQFF | TRBV7-8 | -
CSVDGGSKGNEQFF | TRBV29-1 | TRBD2
CASSTGGVGEAFF | TRBV3-1/TRBV3-2 | -
CASSLSGTGASADTQYF | TRBV28 | TRBD1
CASSYRPGLAGASSYEQYF | TRBV6-2/TRBV6-3 | TRBD2
CATSGGTSARYNEQFF | TRBV24-1 | TRBD2
CASSLGGTENQYF | TRBV11-2 | -
CASSFPTGGGEQFF | TRBV7-2 | TRBD1
CASRPGQGATEAFF | TRBV28 | TRBD1
CASSSGDSEAFF | TRBV27 | TRBD1
CASLKGTILTDTQYF | TRBV5-1 | -
CAWSVTGLGSDEQFF | TRBV30 | TRBD2
CASSPRLESYEQYF | TRBV19 | -
CASSYGQGFHTGELFF | TRBV7-9 | TRBD1
CAISESTGGDQPQHF | TRBV10-3 | -
CASSLGSGGAQHF | TRBV11-2 | -
CASTPLGGTEAFF | TRBV5-1 | -
CAWRGTGGTEAFF | TRBV30 | TRBD1
CASSFIPGQRREETQYF | TRBV7-9 | TRBD1
CASSLPGTGGELSGYTF | TRBV28 | TRBD1
CASMNTGSTSQPQHF | TRBV19 | -
CASSPRDFLTPTNTGELFF | TRBV27 | -
CASSRLREASSHTYEQYF | TRBV19 | TRBD2
CASSMSGTNTGELFF | TRBV19 | -
CASSLGLAEVQETQYF | TRBV5-5 | TRBD2
CASSDSGRADTQYF | TRBV2 | TRBD2
CAWSASRTSDQETQYF | TRBV30 | TRBD2
CASSDRDRRDIQYF | TRBV7-9 | TRBD1
CASSAGLAGGTLQETQYF | TRBV5-8 | TRBD2
CASSIQVYNEQFF | TRBV19 | -
CASSVGGGHSPLHF | TRBV9 | -
CASSLISSLDTGELFF | TRBV11-2 | -
CASSEVQTSVSSYEQYF | TRBV6-1 | TRBD2
CATKMVNSPLHF | TRBV27 | -
CASGLGNRGRDNQPQHF | TRBV12-5 | TRBD1
CATSDGAYGYTF | TRBV15 | -